The clone carrying this TCR beta chain was recorded a few times. CDR3 size: 15 residues. Repertoires were generated with immunoSEQ multiplex PCR, while TCRdb's copy carries only in-frame clones and drops some. Among 90,000 to 150,000 clones listed, approximately 89% were seen once. This record comes from a study of control samples from healthy donors and cancer patients. The sequencing sample was made of blood. This TCR was recovered from a woman aged 18-30 years in good health. The gene calls are TRBV21-1 and TRBJ1-3; the D segment call TRBD1 is taken from the table without a DNA check. TRBV21-1 is given as a pseudogene. CDR3 coding DNA: TGTGCCAGCAGCCGACAGGAGAGCTCTGGAAACACCATATATTTT. Residues: CASSRQESSGNTIYF.